This TCR beta chain was obtained from a study of blood T cell repertoires in COVID-19 (TCRdb year 2020). Background for the entire study: The collaborator samples originated in the United States, Italy and Spain and spanned the acute and convalescent phases of COVID-19. The prospective study material was composed of cDNA or gDNA derived from T cells, B-cell-depleted T cells, or PBMCs. Deeply sampled blood TCRbeta repertoires from subjects exposed to, actively infected with, or recovered from COVID-19 were included in the dataset. The repertoires were made available in a free public database intended to serve as a resource for research on the immune response to SARS-CoV-2. The samples were drawn from two sources: the first 160 participants of the ongoing ImmuneRACE study, and over 1,000 subjects contributed by 6 global collaborators. The sample metadata nearly always contained a de-identified subject ID, COVID-19 status, age in years and sex. HLA class I and class II types, where available, came from metadata supplied by the sample provider rather than from assay-based typing. Overall study results and their limits: How much clinical and demographic metadata was included differed by source and by participant, and the metadata was provided uncurated.

For this clone: There is no known antigen for this receptor. There are no base qualities to consult, and no much larger clone falls within one base.

TCRbeta CDR3 regions were amplified from genomic DNA by means of the immunoSEQ Assay, a bias-controlled multiplex PCR. The authors' analysis ran thus. Nucleated cell counts per sample were estimated from amplification of reference gene primers within the assay. To quantify the absolute abundance of each unique TCRbeta CDR3 rearrangement, sequence reads were collapsed and filtered. Productive Simpson clonality was computed per sample as the square root of Simpson's diversity index over productive rearrangements. This is the immuneACCESS table as TCRdb keeps it, with only in-frame sequences that have V and J called. A part of the clones is gone; compared with another copy, unresolved V genes explain less than half, and the rest is unexplained. V, J and clone size derive from that table, while D and trimming were established from the DNA sequence. The sample data list about 290,000 clones, and more than 85% of these were observed just once. The ten largest clones take up 4.6% of the sample.

The CDR3 numbers 15 residues from cysteine through phenylalanine. CDR3 DNA is the only sequence kept; it has 45 bases, read in frame from the first base. CDR1 and CDR2, per the germline V gene, are MNHEY and SVGAGI. V loses 6 bases, J loses 2 bases, and the germline ends lie 16 bases apart. The collaborating institutions used their own protocols to collect whole blood in K2EDTA tubes. For TCRbeta analysis, collaborators shipped samples in one of three forms: frozen whole blood, isolated PBMCs, or DNA extracted from either of those sample types. This clonotype was sampled from a man aged 35-49 years with acute or convalescent COVID-19. The V and J genes are TRBV6-5 and TRBJ1-2; the D gene is possibly TRBD1, with 5 bases matching. The specimen was peripheral blood. For the CDR3, the sequence is CASSPSGGKNYGYTF. The bases read TGTGCCAGCAGCCCCTCCGGGGGGAAAAACTATGGCTACACCTTC.